These 20 T cell receptor beta chains came from one sample sequenced in a study of T cells after posttransplantation cyclophosphamide. Treatment was busulfan-fludarabine conditioning, a marrow graft, and cyclophosphamide on days +3 and +4. The method was immunoSEQ multiplex PCR; TCRdb's version includes in-frame clones alone and lacks a portion of them. The sample presents more than 8,500 clones, none singletons. The sample was PBMCs, taken about 350 days after allogeneic stem cell transplant with posttransplant cyclophosphamide. Receptor source: a male patient aged 45-59 years who received an allogeneic stem cell transplant from a related donor and was CMV-positive. Part of the T cell pool may stem from the graft donor.

This clone was counted many times. This sequence joins TRBV18 and TRBJ1-3, with no clear D. Per germline, CDR1 KGHSH and CDR2 LQKENI. CDR3 length: 17 amino acids. V was trimmed by 5 bases and J by 0 bases, leaving 17 bases between them. The CDR3 protein is CASSSTSPQPSGNTIYF. In nucleotides, the CDR3 is TGTGCCAGCTCATCGACTTCTCCGCAGCCCTCTGGAAACACCATATATTTT.

This clone has at least ten counts. The chain uses TRBV28 and TRBJ2-3; 9 bases fit TRBD1. Looked up from germline, CDR1 is MDHEN and CDR2 is SYDVKM. The CDR3 covers 13 residues. V was pared by 7 bases and J by 4 bases, with 3 bases of the junction left unmatched. The CDR3 nucleotides are TGTGCCAGCACCTGGACAGGGGCAGATACGCAGTATTTT. This encodes CASTWTGADTQYF.

This clone was detected many times. This chain uses TRBV9 with TRBJ2-3; 7 bases are shared with TRBD1. Germline CDR1 and CDR2: SGDLS and YYNGEE. V was pared by 3 bases and J by 4 bases, with 8 bases of the junction left unmatched. The CDR3 covers 15 residues. The CDR3 is CASSERTGRADTQYF. The DNA for the CDR3 is TGTGCCAGCAGCGAGAGGACAGGACGCGCAGATACGCAGTATTTT.

This clone came up many times. The genes are TRBV7-2 and TRBJ1-1; TRBD1 is a possible D gene (5 bases). The CDR3 has 17 residues. The germline V and J ends were trimmed by 5 bases and 3 bases, with 22 bases remaining between them. Germline CDR1 and CDR2: SGHTA and FQGNSA. DNA of the CDR3: TGTGCCAGCAGCCCCTATGGACAAGTCTTTTTGGACACTGAAGCTTTCTTT. Protein sequence: CASSPYGQVFLDTEAFF.

This clone has at least ten counts. The chain couples TRBV7-8 to TRBJ2-6; the match to TRBD1 covers 8 bases. CDR1 is SGHVS, CDR2 FQNEAQ, per germline. This CDR3 region has 16 residues. Unmatched junction bases numbered 5, after V lost 5 bases and J lost 2 bases. This chain's CDR3 is CASSVDRVTGANVLTF. CDR3 coding DNA: TGTGCCAGCAGCGTGGACAGGGTAACTGGGGCCAACGTCCTGACTTTC.

This clone was picked up many times. V usage is TRBV10-3 and J usage is TRBJ2-5, with a weak D call TRBD1 (6 bases). The CDR3 runs to 13 residues. V lost 7 bases, J lost 3 bases, and 12 bases lay in between. Per germline, CDR1 ENHRY and CDR2 SYGVKD. The CDR3 loop is CAIKGQREETQYF. For the CDR3, the DNA is TGTGCCATCAAAGGACAGCGAGAAGAGACCCAGTACTTC.

The table lists this clone with many counts. This chain uses TRBV4-1 with TRBJ2-5; 10 bases match TRBD2. The V segment lost 4 bases and the J segment 5 bases; nucleotides outside the gene matches: 7. Germline V CDR1 and CDR2: MGHRA, YSYEKL. CDR3 length equals 15 residues. CDR3 nucleotides: TGCGCCAGCAGCCCGCTAGCGGGAGTGTTGGAGACCCAGTACTTC. This codes for CASSPLAGVLETQYF.

This clone was seen many times. J is TRBJ1-2 and V is TRBV10-3; a weak D match, TRBD1 (6 bases). CDR3 length equals 16 residues. V lost 1 base and J 0 bases, leaving 12 bases between the germline ends. From germline, CDR1 is ENHRY and CDR2 SYGVKD. The CDR3 loop is CAISEWGTGTNYGYTF. Here the CDR3 DNA reads TGTGCCATCAGTGAGTGGGGTACAGGGACTAACTATGGCTACACCTTC.

This clone was seen ten or more times. The V and J genes are TRBV14 and TRBJ1-1, with D tentatively TRBD1 (5 bases). The CDR3 sequence is 13 residues long. The V and J ends lost 1 base and 3 bases respectively, with 6 bases between them. CDR1 is SGHDN, CDR2 FVKESK, per germline. The CDR3 protein is CASSQARDTEAFF. In DNA, the CDR3 is TGTGCCAGCAGCCAAGCCAGGGACACTGAAGCTTTCTTT.

At least ten counts were recorded for this clone. The gene calls are TRBV7-9 and TRBJ2-7; D is perhaps TRBD2 (6 bases). The CDR3 runs to 12 residues. Trimming stripped 5 bases from V and 3 bases from J, with 8 bases between. The germline CDR1 and CDR2 sequences are SEHNR and FQNEAQ (reference sequence). CDR3 coding DNA: TGTGCCAGCAGCCCGGGACTCTACGAGCAGTACTTC. The encoded protein is CASSPGLYEQYF.

This clone appeared many times. This chain connects TRBV9 to TRBJ2-5; TRBD2 matches 10 bases. The germline V gene encodes CDR1 SGDLS and CDR2 YYNGEE. The trim removed 3 bases at V and 3 bases at J, leaving 8 bases unmatched. The CDR3 runs 16 residues. This CDR3 reads CASSALGSGGEETQYF. CDR3 nucleotide sequence: TGTGCCAGCAGCGCCCTCGGGAGCGGGGGGGAAGAGACCCAGTACTTC. Complete variable domain (other parts from reference TRBV9 and TRBJ2-5): DSGVTQTPKHLITATGQRVTLRCSPRSGDLSVYWYQQSLDQGLQFLIQYYNGEERAKGNILERFSAQQFPDLHSELNLSSLELGDSALYFCASSALGSGGEETQYFGPGTRLLVL.

This clone was observed at least ten times. The V and J genes are TRBV4-1 and TRBJ2-5, with 9 bases aligning to TRBD1. J gave up 3 bases and V 1 base, and 6 bases lay outside the gene matches. This CDR3 spans 16 amino acids. The germline gives CDR1 MGHRA, CDR2 YSYEKL. The CDR3 is CASSQGGGTGKETQYF. The CDR3 DNA reads TGCGCCAGCAGCCAAGGGGGGGGGACAGGGAAAGAGACCCAGTACTTC.

The table lists this clone with a few counts. The gene calls are TRBV12-5 and TRBJ2-2; 8 nucleotides align to TRBD2. Germline V lookup: CDR1 LGHNT, CDR2 FRNRAP. The CDR3 is 20 amino acids. V was clipped by 0 bases and J by 1 base; unmatched bases: 13. CDR3 sequence (DNA): TGTGCTAGTGGTTTGGTCCGGGGGGGACTAATCGGGAAGAACACCGGGGAGCTGTTTTTT. It is translated as CASGLVRGGLIGKNTGELFF.

This clone was counted ten times or more. The chain carries TRBV7-9 and TRBJ2-1, with a weak D call TRBD2 (5 bases). The germline gives CDR1 SEHNR, CDR2 FQNEAQ (reference sequence). The germline V and J ends were trimmed by 5 bases and 4 bases, with 27 bases remaining between them. The CDR3 consists of 19 residues. CDR3 bases: TGTGCCAGCAGCCACCCAATTAGCGTCCCTCACACCGGATACAATGAGCAGTTCTTC. Its translation is CASSHPISVPHTGYNEQFF.

There are many counts of this clone. This chain links TRBV5-6 with TRBJ2-1, with 10 bases aligning to TRBD2. With V trimmed by 2 bases and J by 8 bases, 4 bases remained unmatched. There are 14 residues in the CDR3. CDR1 is SGHDT, CDR2 YYEEEE, per germline. CDR3 DNA sequence: TGTGCCAGCAGCTTCAGCGGGAGGGCACATGAGCAGTTCTTC. Its translation: CASSFSGRAHEQFF.

The chain uses TRBV27 and TRBJ1-6; TRBD1 agrees at 8 bases. V trimming: 2 bases; J trimming: 10 bases; junction bases outside the gene matches: 4. The CDR3 is 14 residues long. Germline V gene data show CDR1 as MNHEY and CDR2 as SMNVEV (reference sequence). The CDR3: CASSLQGAASPLHF. CDR3 coding DNA: TGTGCCAGCAGTTTACAGGGGGCGGCGTCACCCCTCCACTTT.

This clone was counted ten times or more. The chain carries TRBV15 and TRBJ2-4; TRBD2 is a possible D gene (6 bases). Germline assignment: CDR1 LNHNV and CDR2 YYDKDF (reference sequence). The CDR3 has 14 residues. V lost 7 bases and J 8 bases, leaving 18 bases between the germline ends. CDR3 sequence: CATMAERAAHIQYF. CDR3 DNA: TGTGCCACCATGGCGGAGCGGGCGGCGCACATTCAGTACTTC.

The table lists this clone with many counts. The chain joins TRBV5-4 to TRBJ2-7; 7 nucleotides match TRBD2. V was clipped by 2 bases and J by 2 bases; unmatched bases: 1. In germline, CDR1 is SGHNT, CDR2 YYREEE (reference sequence). The CDR3 contains 13 residues. In DNA form, the CDR3 reads TGTGCCAGCAGCTTAGGGACTACCTACGAGCAGTACTTC. This translates into CASSLGTTYEQYF.

This rearrangement joins TRBV9 to TRBJ2-3; D may be TRBD2 (7 bases). Germline-derived CDR1 and CDR2 are SGDLS and YYNGEE. V lost 3 bases to trimming and J lost 0 bases, with 17 bases between them. The CDR3 length is 17 residues. The CDR3 sequence is CASSAGGGAASTDTQYF. The CDR3 nucleotides read TGTGCCAGCAGCGCTGGTGGGGGGGCAGCTAGCACAGATACGCAGTATTTT.

Ten or more counts support this clone. V and J are TRBV27 and TRBJ2-7, with TRBD1 identical over 9 bases. CDR3 length: 16 residues. Germline V lookup: CDR1 MNHEY, CDR2 SMNVEV (reference sequence). V lost 2 bases to trimming and J lost 11 bases; unmatched junction nucleotides: 16. CDR3 nucleotide sequence: TGTGCCAGCAGTTTAAATTCCGGGACAGGGCCGGTTATGGAGTACTTC. This encodes CASSLNSGTGPVMEYF.